A single sample gave rise to the 27 T cell receptor beta chains below, sequenced in a study of T cell responses to AZD1222 COVID-19 vaccine. Measured with immunoSEQ multiplex PCR; TCRdb has only the in-frame clones, and not every one. Among 95,000 to 100,000 clones listed, 88% were seen once. The material sequenced was peripheral blood, taken 28 days after the second AZD1222 dose. Receptor source: an adult who received the AZD1222 COVID-19 vaccine.

The chain has TRBV2 and TRBJ2-3, with D unresolved. The CDR3 totals 12 residues. The V and J ends lost 3 bases and 5 bases respectively, with 6 bases between them. The V gene's germline CDR1 is SNHLY and CDR2 FYNNEI. The CDR3 protein is CASSEREDTQYF. The CDR3 DNA follows: TGTGCCAGCAGTGAGAGAGAAGATACGCAGTATTTT.

This clone has just one count. The chain is built from TRBV30 and TRBJ1-2; 7 bases agree with TRBD1. Germline loops: CDR1 GTSNPN, CDR2 SVGIG (reference sequence). After removal of 5 bases from V and 3 bases from J, the junction contained 3 bases not matched to a gene. The CDR3 runs 12 residues. CDR3 bases: TGTGCCTGGGGGGACAGAGACTATGGCTACACCTTC. Protein sequence: CAWGDRDYGYTF.

This clone was counted at least ten times. CDR3 DNA sequence: TGCGCCAGCAGCTTGGCCCAGGTGGGGGAGCAGTACTTC. This translates into CASSLAQVGEQYF. J is TRBJ2-7 and V is TRBV5-1; D uncertain. V dropped 0 bases and J dropped 7 bases, with 11 bases sitting between them. Looked up from germline, CDR1 is SGHRS and CDR2 is YFSETQ. The CDR3 loop spans 13 amino acids.

The J gene is TRBJ1-6, the V gene TRBV7-2; D call uncertain. Trimming removed 5 bases from V and 6 bases from J, with 14 bases in between. The germline V gene has CDR1 SGHTA and CDR2 FQGNSA. CDR3 length: 15 residues. CDR3 region: CASSIGPTSNSPLHF. CDR3 sequence (DNA): TGTGCCAGCAGCATAGGCCCGACCAGTAATTCACCCCTCCACTTT. Complete variable domain (other parts from reference TRBV7-2 and TRBJ1-6): GAGVSQSPSNKVTEKGKDVELRCDPISGHTALYWYRQSLGQGLEFLIYFQGNSAPDKSGLPSDRFSAERTGGSVSTLTIQRTQQEDSAVYLCASSIGPTSNSPLHFGNGTRLTVT.

The chain recombines TRBV5-4 with TRBJ1-1; D remains unclear. Trimming cost V 3 bases and J 1 base, with 7 bases left between them. This CDR3 has 13 residues. Germline CDR1 SGHNT, CDR2 YYREEE (reference sequence). Here the CDR3 DNA reads TGTGCCAGCAGCTCGCAGACGAACACTGAAGCTTTCTTT. Its protein is CASSSQTNTEAFF.

The CDR3 region is CASSLADRGNTEAFF. The CDR3, as DNA: TGTGCCAGCAGCTTAGCGGACAGGGGGAACACTGAAGCTTTCTTT. The gene calls are TRBV7-8 and TRBJ1-1; 9 bases map to TRBD1. V shed 0 bases, J shed 1 base, and the junction held 0 bases outside the gene matches. Germline V lookup: CDR1 SGHVS, CDR2 FQNEAQ. The CDR3 length is 15 residues.

This chain connects TRBV24-1 to TRBJ2-5; D perhaps matches TRBD2 (6 bases). There are 12 residues in the CDR3. Germline-derived CDR1 and CDR2 are KGHDR and SFDVKD. V was cut by 5 bases and J by 12 bases, with 15 bases left in between. In DNA, the CDR3 is TGTGCCACCAGTGCCCCGGTTGGGACTGAGTACTTC. Encoded protein: CATSAPVGTEYF.

The chain has TRBV10-1 and TRBJ1-1; D is perhaps TRBD1 (5 bases). Trimming shortened V by 5 bases and J by 4 bases, and 11 bases separated the two germline ends. Germline V lookup: CDR1 WNHNN, CDR2 SYGVQD (reference sequence). This CDR3 comprises 13 residues. CDR3 nucleotides: TGCGCCAGCAGTCTTTCGGGGGTCACTGAAGCTTTCTTT. Residues: CASSLSGVTEAFF.

The CDR3 loop reads CATSRDWTAGNTIYF. DNA for the CDR3: TGTGCCACCAGCAGAGATTGGACAGCAGGAAACACCATATATTTT. The chain is built from TRBV15 and TRBJ1-3; maybe TRBD1 (6 bases). The CDR3 has 15 residues. Trimming removed 0 bases at V and 4 bases at J, with 10 bases between. Germline V gene data show CDR1 as LNHNV and CDR2 as YYDKDF (reference sequence).

This clone was counted once. The rearrangement uses TRBV29-1 and TRBJ1-1, with a tentative D call TRBD1 (5 bases). The CDR3 is 14 residues long. V lost 4 bases, J lost 4 bases, and 16 bases lay in between. Per the germline V gene, CDR1 is SQVTM and CDR2 is ANQGSEA. CDR3 nucleotides: TGCAGCGTTGGGGGTAGGGGAGGAGGCACTGAAGCTTTCTTT. Its translation is CSVGGRGGGTEAFF.

The genes are TRBV5-1 and TRBJ2-2; D perhaps matches TRBD2 (6 bases). Germline V gives CDR1 SGHRS, CDR2 YFSETQ. Deletions cut 1 base from V and 0 bases from J, with 10 bases between. The CDR3 extends over 16 amino acids. The CDR3 reads CASSLLSGSNTGELFF. CDR3 in DNA: TGCGCCAGCAGCTTGCTCAGCGGGTCGAACACCGGGGAGCTGTTTTTT.

The table lists this clone with a count of one. This chain links TRBV7-2 with TRBJ2-3, with D unclear. Looked up from germline, CDR1 is SGHTA and CDR2 is FQGNSA. The CDR3 totals 14 residues. Deletions cut 1 base from V and 2 bases from J, with 7 bases between. The CDR3 loop is CASSLDPYTDTQYF. As DNA, the CDR3 is TGTGCCAGCAGCTTAGACCCTTACACAGATACGCAGTATTTT. Using reference TRBV7-2 and TRBJ2-3 for the parts outside the CDR3, the full variable domain is GAGVSQSPSNKVTEKGKDVELRCDPISGHTALYWYRQSLGQGLEFLIYFQGNSAPDKSGLPSDRFSAERTGGSVSTLTIQRTQQEDSAVYLCASSLDPYTDTQYFGPGTRLTVL.

The chain employs TRBV6-6 and TRBJ2-7; TRBD2 agrees at 7 bases. Looked up from germline, CDR1 is MNHNY and CDR2 is SVGAGI (reference sequence). The ends lost 5 bases at V and 6 bases at J; junction bases unmatched: 7. The CDR3 extends over 13 amino acids. CDR3 DNA: TGTGCCAGCAGTGGGGGAGGGGTTAGCGAGCAGTACTTC. Protein sequence: CASSGGGVSEQYF.

The V gene is TRBV19, the J gene TRBJ1-5; D remains unclear. Trimming stripped 3 bases from V and 3 bases from J, with 9 bases between. There are 14 residues in the CDR3. Per the germline V gene, CDR1 is LNHDA and CDR2 is SQIVND (reference sequence). The CDR3: CASSMLRNNQPQHF. In DNA form, the CDR3 reads TGTGCCAGTAGTATGTTGAGAAACAATCAGCCCCAGCATTTT.

This chain uses TRBV6-5 with TRBJ2-7; 11 bases line up with TRBD1. The CDR3 runs 14 residues. Germline values: CDR1 MNHEY, CDR2 SVGAGI. Trimming cost V 6 bases and J 6 bases; bases outside gene matches: 7. CDR3 sequence (DNA): TGTGCCAGCAGATCATCCGGGACAGGGGGCGAGCAGTACTTC. Protein sequence: CASRSSGTGGEQYF.

The chain carries TRBV10-3 and TRBJ2-1, with 13 bases that match TRBD2. Germline loops: CDR1 ENHRY, CDR2 SYGVKD. This CDR3 spans 17 amino acids. With 4 bases clipped from V and 4 bases from J, the junction kept 7 bases outside the gene matches. DNA for the CDR3: TGTGCCATCAGTGCGGGTACTAGCGGGAGGGATTACAATGAGCAGTTCTTC. Translated: CAISAGTSGRDYNEQFF.

The chain recombines TRBV11-2 with TRBJ1-1; the match to TRBD1 covers 7 bases. Trimming removed 2 bases from V and 7 bases from J; junction bases left unmatched: 10. The CDR3 length is 15 residues. Germline-derived CDR1 and CDR2 are SGHAT and FQNNGV. CDR3 nucleotides: TGTGCCAGCAGCTTATCCGGACAGGCGTGGGGTGAAGCTTTCTTT. Amino acids: CASSLSGQAWGEAFF. The complete variable domain, with remaining parts taken from reference TRBV11-2 and TRBJ1-1, reads EAGVAQSPRYKIIEKRQSVAFWCNPISGHATLYWYQQILGQGPKLLIQFQNNGVVDDSQLPKDRFSAERLKGVDSTLKIQPAKLEDSAVYLCASSLSGQAWGEAFFGQGTRLTVV.

The rearrangement joins TRBV28 to TRBJ1-1; perhaps TRBD1 as D (5 bases). Per germline, CDR1 MDHEN and CDR2 SYDVKM. The CDR3 runs to 14 residues. V was shortened by 4 bases and J by 4 bases, with 13 bases between the two germline ends. The chain's CDR3 is CASSSPGYGTEAFF. The CDR3, as DNA: TGTGCCAGCAGTTCCCCAGGGTACGGCACTGAAGCTTTCTTT.

The chain links TRBV28 to TRBJ2-2; 7 bases agree with TRBD2. The CDR3 runs 15 residues. In germline, CDR1 is MDHEN, CDR2 SYDVKM. With 4 bases clipped from V and 6 bases from J, the junction kept 8 bases outside the gene matches. DNA of the CDR3: TGTGCCAGCAGTTCCGGCGGGAGTCACCCCGGGGAGCTGTTTTTT. The encoded protein is CASSSGGSHPGELFF.

CDR3 DNA: TGTGCCAGCAGTCAAACCCCGCACACAGATACGCAGTATTTT. Translating it yields CASSQTPHTDTQYF. This chain joins TRBV27 and TRBJ2-3; D not resolved. The CDR3 spans 14 residues. The V gene's germline CDR1 is MNHEY and CDR2 SMNVEV (reference sequence). Trimming removed 5 bases at V and 2 bases at J, with 11 bases between.

Written as DNA, the CDR3 is TGTGCCAGCAGTGAAAGGGGTTCCTACGAGCAGTACTTC. Its protein product is CASSERGSYEQYF. The V call is TRBV6-1, the J call TRBJ2-7; the D gene is possibly TRBD1 (5 bases). Trimming took off 2 bases at V and 1 base at J, with 6 bases between the two ends. Germline V lookup: CDR1 MNHNS, CDR2 SASEGT. CDR3 length equals 13 residues.

The chain has TRBV18 and TRBJ1-2, with D maybe TRBD1 (6 bases). Trimming pared 0 bases from V and 4 bases from J, leaving 12 bases between. Germline CDR1 and CDR2: KGHSH and LQKENI. This CDR3 is built from 15 residues. The CDR3 DNA sequence: TGTGCCAGCTCACCACCCGCAGGGGTGGGCTATGGCTACACCTTC. Translated: CASSPPAGVGYGYTF. Supplemented by reference TRBV18 and TRBJ1-2, the full variable domain reads NAGVMQNPRHLVRRRGQEARLRCSPMKGHSHVYWYRQLPEEGLKFMVYLQKENIIDESGMPKERFSAEFPKEGPSILRIQQVVRGDSAAYFCASSPPAGVGYGYTFGSGTRLTVV.

The chain couples TRBV6-5 to TRBJ2-1; 7 positions agree with TRBD1. After removal of 6 bases from V and 10 bases from J, the junction contained 15 bases not matched to a gene. This CDR3 spans 15 amino acids. Germline values: CDR1 MNHEY, CDR2 SVGAGI. CDR3 sequence: CASRKGAGAVIEQFF. CDR3 bases: TGTGCCAGCAGGAAGGGGGCAGGGGCCGTAATAGAGCAGTTCTTC.

The rearrangement links TRBV30 to TRBJ1-5, with D tentatively TRBD1 (5 bases). This CDR3 is 14 amino acids long. CDR1 is GTSNPN and CDR2 is SVGIG in the germline V gene (reference sequence). The ends were cut back, 4 bases at V and 4 bases at J, with 14 bases in the middle. The CDR3 spells CAWTYGGGNQPQHF. The CDR3, as DNA: TGTGCCTGGACTTACGGGGGTGGGAATCAGCCCCAGCATTTT.

The genes are TRBV24-1 and TRBJ2-1, with a possible D match to TRBD2 (5 bases). The CDR3 sequence is 13 residues long. V dropped 6 bases and J dropped 9 bases, with 14 bases sitting between them. Germline V gene data show CDR1 as KGHDR and CDR2 as SFDVKD. The CDR3 DNA reads as TGTGCCACCAGTAGGAGTCTAGCCCCTGAGCAGTTCTTC. It specifies CATSRSLAPEQFF.

The V and J genes are TRBV10-2 and TRBJ2-7; 13 positions agree with TRBD2. CDR1 is WSHSY and CDR2 is SAAADI in the germline V gene. The CDR3 length is 14 residues. V trimming: 8 bases; J trimming: 2 bases; junction bases outside the gene matches: 3. The CDR3 reads CASSGLAGTYEQYF. The DNA of the CDR3 is TGCGCCAGCTCGGGACTAGCGGGGACCTACGAGCAGTACTTC.

The V and J genes are TRBV27 and TRBJ2-3, with D maybe TRBD1 (5 bases). V lost 0 bases to trimming and J lost 0 bases, with 13 bases between them. CDR3 length: 17 residues. CDR1 is MNHEY, CDR2 SMNVEV, per germline (reference sequence). The CDR3 region has the DNA TGTGCCAGCAGTTTATCGCAAAGGGGCGGAAGCACAGATACGCAGTATTTT. This gives the protein CASSLSQRGGSTDTQYF.